The present T cell receptor (beta chain) was sequenced within a study of T-cell reconstitution after alpha-beta-depleted transplantation in children. Findings and limits, study-wide: T-cell counts and diversity were attributed mostly to newly produced T cells one year after transplant. For some patients, TCRbeta diversity was high at day 60 because of recipient T cells and thymic progenitors that survived. Approximately two months post-transplant, alpha-beta T cells reportedly originated from several hundred expanded graft clones.

The CDR3 contains 17 residues. CDR1 and CDR2 from the germline V gene are SGHVS and FQNEAQ. The V end lost 5 bases, the J end lost 2 bases, and 20 bases lay between the germline ends. This clonotype was counted ten times or more. Its antigen is undetermined. Unique molecular identifiers were incorporated into the prepared TCRbeta library. Each CDR3 protein gets one entry after TCRdb re-called the PCR reads with MiXCR. Among nearly 20,000 distinct CDR3 sequences listed, over 10% were seen once. The TCR sequence derives from a female patient between 2 and 15 years old who had a stem cell transplant for congenital amegakaryocytic thrombocytopenia, so the T cells may come from the graft donor. This material consisted of PBMCs, mostly from graft donor cells, taken 60 days after TCRalphabeta/CD19-depleted stem cell transplant. The chain links TRBV7-8 to TRBJ2-3; D is unresolved. Written as DNA, the CDR3 is TGTGCCAGCAGCCTTAGAGCTGGGAAGACCCTCACAGATACGCAGTATTTT. Residues: CASSLRAGKTLTDTQYF.